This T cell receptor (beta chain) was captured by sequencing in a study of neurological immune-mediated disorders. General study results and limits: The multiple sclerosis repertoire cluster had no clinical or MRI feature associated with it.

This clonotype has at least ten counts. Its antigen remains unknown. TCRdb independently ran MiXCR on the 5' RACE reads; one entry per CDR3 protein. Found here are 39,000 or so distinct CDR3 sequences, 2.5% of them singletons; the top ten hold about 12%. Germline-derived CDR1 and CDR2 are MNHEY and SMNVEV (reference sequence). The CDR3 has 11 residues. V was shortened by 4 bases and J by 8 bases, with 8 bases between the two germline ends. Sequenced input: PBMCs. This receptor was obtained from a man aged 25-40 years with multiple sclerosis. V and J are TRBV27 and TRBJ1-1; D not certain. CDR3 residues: CASSSYREAFF. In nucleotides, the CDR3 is TGTGCCAGCAGTTCATATCGGGAAGCTTTCTTT.